Presented here are 20 T cell receptor beta chains from one specimen sequenced in a study of CD8+ T cells in alopecia areata. Treatment: oral pan-JAK inhibitor, 5-10 mg twice daily. Investigators isolated RNA and reverse transcribed it into cDNA to act as the sequencing template. Assay: immunoSEQ multiplex PCR; the TCRdb copy retains only in-frame clones and omits some. Seen here are 85,000 to 110,000 clones, about nine tenths observed once, and the top ten hold around 10%. Sequenced material: CD8+ T cells sorted from blood, taken between weeks 30 and 35, from a patient treated with tofacitinib. Source of these receptors: a human donor with alopecia areata.

The chain is built from TRBV11-2 and TRBJ1-2; 7 bases line up with TRBD1. The CDR3 loop spans 17 amino acids. V lost 8 bases and J lost 4; bases outside the gene matches: 19. CDR1 is SGHAT and CDR2 is FQNNGV in the germline V gene. CDR3 sequence reads: CASGPSLRQGSLYGYTF. CDR3 coding DNA: TGTGCCAGCGGTCCTTCTTTGAGACAGGGAAGTCTCTATGGCTACACCTTC.

The chain joins TRBV30 to TRBJ2-2, with no clear D. V lost 0 bases, J lost 3 bases, and 8 bases lay in between. The germline V gene encodes CDR1 GTSNPN and CDR2 SVGIG (reference sequence). The CDR3 loop spans 14 amino acids. CDR3 amino acids: CAWSVRVDTGELFF. The CDR3 DNA is TGTGCCTGGAGTGTACGAGTTGACACCGGGGAGCTGTTTTTT.

J is TRBJ2-7 and V is TRBV5-1; 10 nucleotides align to TRBD1. With V trimmed by 6 bases and J by 12 bases, 12 bases remained unmatched. This CDR3 is built from 13 residues. Germline CDR1 and CDR2: SGHRS and YFSETQ. The chain's CDR3 is CASTSPGQGLVYF. CDR3 DNA: TGCGCCAGCACCTCACCGGGACAGGGGCTTGTGTACTTC.

The chain is built from TRBV5-4 and TRBJ2-7; D is uncertain. The V and J ends lost 0 bases and 1 base respectively, with 14 bases between them. The length of the CDR3 is 16 residues. Germline CDR1 reads SGHNT; CDR2 reads YYREEE (reference sequence). Written as DNA, the CDR3 is TGTGCCAGCAGCTTGGCCGGCAGTAGGCCTTCCTACGAGCAGTACTTC. It yields the protein CASSLAGSRPSYEQYF.

The chain joins TRBV29-1 to TRBJ2-7; 9 bases fit TRBD2. Germline V gene lookup returns CDR1 SQVTM and CDR2 ANQGSEA. The trim removed 6 bases at V and 2 bases at J, leaving 17 bases unmatched. The CDR3 has 17 amino acids. CDR3 coding DNA: TGCAGCGTCGCCGGGGCTAGGACTAGCGTATTTACCTACGAGCAGTACTTC. This gives the protein CSVAGARTSVFTYEQYF.

The V gene is TRBV5-1, the J gene TRBJ2-1, with no clear D. V lost 5 bases and J 4 bases, leaving 19 bases between the germline ends. The CDR3 is 16 residues long. Germline lookup yields CDR1 SGHRS and CDR2 YFSETQ. The CDR3 is CASRPEPVATYNEQFF. CDR3 coding DNA: TGCGCCAGCAGACCCGAACCCGTCGCAACGTACAATGAGCAGTTCTTC.

The chain recombines TRBV7-9 with TRBJ2-7; D gene unclear. Germline assignment: CDR1 SEHNR and CDR2 FQNEAQ (reference sequence). With 5 bases removed from V and 5 bases from J, the gap between germline ends came to 10 bases. The length of the CDR3 is 12 residues. CDR3 protein: CASSPEVHEQYF. CDR3 sequence (DNA): TGTGCCAGCAGCCCCGAGGTTCACGAGCAGTACTTC.

CDR3 coding DNA: TGTGCCAGCATTACGGACAGGGGGGACTATGGCTACACCTTC. Its translation: CASITDRGDYGYTF. The chain uses TRBV2 and TRBJ1-2; 10 bases align to TRBD1. This CDR3 comprises 14 residues. Trimming cost V 7 bases and J 3 bases; bases outside gene matches: 5. Germline CDR1 and CDR2: SNHLY and FYNNEI.

The chain carries TRBV29-1 and TRBJ1-1, with D possibly matching TRBD1 (6 bases). The germline V gene has CDR1 SQVTM and CDR2 ANQGSEA. The CDR3 length is 11 residues. With 8 bases removed from V and 7 bases from J, the gap between germline ends came to 14 bases. DNA for the CDR3: TGCAGCATGAGAAACAGGGATGAAGCTTTCTTT. This translates into CSMRNRDEAFF.

This clone was observed a single time. The gene calls are TRBV7-8 and TRBJ2-3; maybe TRBD1 (5 bases). V was cut by 5 bases and J by 4 bases, with 16 bases left in between. The CDR3 is made up of 15 amino acids. The germline V gene has CDR1 SGHVS and CDR2 FQNEAQ. CDR3 protein: CASSPPGLHADTQYF. The CDR3 nucleotides read TGTGCCAGCAGCCCCCCAGGGCTTCATGCAGATACGCAGTATTTT. The complete variable domain, with remaining parts taken from reference TRBV7-8 and TRBJ2-3, reads GAGVSQSPRYKVAKRGQDVALRCDPISGHVSLFWYQQALGQGPEFLTYFQNEAQLDKSGLPSDRFFAERPEGSVSTLKIQRTQQEDSAVYLCASSPPGLHADTQYFGPGTRLTVL.

V usage is TRBV29-1 and J usage is TRBJ2-7; D is possibly TRBD2 (6 bases). Between the trimmed V and J ends, which lost 6 bases and 0 bases, there was a span of 18 bases. The V gene's germline CDR1 is SQVTM and CDR2 ANQGSEA. The CDR3 runs 15 residues. As DNA, the CDR3 is TGCAGCGTCACCTTAGCGGCTAGGTCCTCCTACGAGCAGTACTTC. It is translated as CSVTLAARSSYEQYF.

In this sample, this clone turned up a few times. This sequence joins TRBV27 and TRBJ2-2; 7 positions match TRBD1. This CDR3 has 13 amino acids. The J segment lost 9 bases and the V segment lost 5 bases, leaving 6 bases of the junction unmatched. Germline CDR1 MNHEY, CDR2 SMNVEV (reference sequence). The CDR3 is CASSQTGIRELFF. The CDR3 DNA follows: TGTGCCAGCAGTCAGACAGGGATCCGGGAGCTGTTTTTT.

V and J are TRBV19 and TRBJ2-1; D is unclear. Germline V gene data show CDR1 as LNHDA and CDR2 as SQIVND (reference sequence). V was trimmed by 0 bases and J by 2 bases, leaving 17 bases between them. CDR3 length: 18 residues. DNA for the CDR3: TGTGCCAGTAGTATAGATCTCCCTGGCCAGCGTCCCTACAATGAGCAGTTCTTC. Translated: CASSIDLPGQRPYNEQFF.

There are a few counts of this clone. The chain links TRBV5-6 to TRBJ1-5; maybe TRBD1 (5 bases). Trimming left V 1 base short and J 3 bases short, with 11 bases between. The CDR3 contains 15 residues. Germline V gives CDR1 SGHDT, CDR2 YYEEEE. CDR3 residues: CASSLLGASNQPQHF. DNA of the CDR3: TGTGCCAGCAGCTTGTTAGGGGCGTCCAATCAGCCCCAGCATTTT.

The chain carries TRBV2 and TRBJ2-7; tentatively, D is TRBD1 or TRBD2 (5 bases each). V was shortened by 6 bases and J by 1 base, with 16 bases between the two germline ends. CDR3 length: 15 amino acids. The germline CDR1 and CDR2 sequences are SNHLY and FYNNEI. The CDR3 spells CASREVGSGSYEQYF. CDR3 bases: TGTGCCAGCAGGGAGGTGGGGTCAGGGTCCTACGAGCAGTACTTC.

This clone was observed a few times. The chain carries TRBV29-1 and TRBJ2-1; possibly TRBD2 for D (5 bases). CDR1 is SQVTM and CDR2 is ANQGSEA in the germline V gene. V was clipped by 4 bases and J by 7 bases, with 20 bases between them. This CDR3 has 15 residues. This CDR3 is CSVVGGGVWRNEQFF. The DNA for the CDR3 is TGCAGCGTTGTAGGAGGAGGAGTATGGAGGAATGAGCAGTTCTTC.

This clone was seen more than once but under ten times. The chain links TRBV27 to TRBJ2-1; the D gene is possibly TRBD2 (5 bases). CDR3 length: 15 residues. The germline CDR1 and CDR2 sequences are MNHEY and SMNVEV (reference sequence). Trimming removed 5 bases at V and 1 base at J, with 12 bases between. The CDR3 here is CASSLAPTSYNEQFF. CDR3 coding DNA: TGTGCCAGCAGTCTAGCTCCAACATCCTACAATGAGCAGTTCTTC.

The rearrangement links TRBV27 to TRBJ2-3, with D uncertain. Deletions cut 5 bases from V and 10 bases from J, with 13 bases between. The CDR3 contains 12 residues. CDR1 and CDR2 from the germline V gene are MNHEY and SMNVEV (reference sequence). The CDR3 DNA sequence: TGTGCCAGCAGTCTTCGACCCTGGGCGCAGTATTTT. Translated, it gives CASSLRPWAQYF.

This chain joins TRBV2 and TRBJ1-1; D ambiguous. The CDR3 contains 13 residues. The V gene lost 0 bases and the J gene lost 8 bases, with 10 bases spanning the gap. Germline V gene lookup returns CDR1 SNHLY and CDR2 FYNNEI. In DNA, the CDR3 is TGTGCCAGCAGTGAAGCAGGGAGACAAGAAGCTTTCTTT. Protein product: CASSEAGRQEAFF.

The chain joins TRBV7-9 to TRBJ2-2; possible D gene TRBD2, 6 bases. This CDR3 has 16 amino acids. Trimming took off 4 bases at V and 2 bases at J, with 14 bases between the two ends. Per germline, CDR1 SEHNR and CDR2 FQNEAQ (reference sequence). CDR3: CASSSGRRANTGELFF. Here the CDR3 DNA reads TGTGCCAGCAGCTCGGGTCGGAGGGCAAACACCGGGGAGCTGTTTTTT.